This entry describes one T cell receptor beta chain. Its antigen is unidentified. Other DNA sequences in the same sample also yield this CDR3. This sample is drawn from a study of shared clonotypes between healthy human individuals. Regarding the study as a whole: Naive CD4 clonotypes overlapped across a few donors at approximately 4.5%.

Deep-level settings were used for running the assay. In the authors' workflow: ImmunoSEQ only sent back junction sequences with no quality scores, so filtering was done differently. Assay: immunoSEQ multiplex PCR; the TCRdb copy retains only in-frame clones and omits some. The D gene and trimming were derived from the DNA, and the V and J assignments and clone size from that table. The table lists some 2.4 million clones, under 95% of them singletons. The germline V gene encodes CDR1 MNHEY and CDR2 SMNVEV (reference sequence). Trimming removed 0 bases at V and 5 bases at J, with 10 bases between. The CDR3 totals 14 residues. CD4+ cells were split into CD45RA+ naive and CD45RA-negative memory subsets.

The source material was naive CD4+ T cells from PBMCs. Stated subset: CD45RA+ positively selected. The clonotype comes from a young man in good health. Some clones in this sample may be carry-over from other donors' samples. This sequence joins TRBV27 and TRBJ1-2; D possibly corresponds to TRBD1 (5 bases). The CDR3 protein is CASSLSWGPYGYTF. CDR3 bases: TGTGCCAGCAGTTTATCGTGGGGACCTTATGGCTACACCTTC.